This T cell receptor (beta chain) emerged from a study of early T cells in non-severe SARS-CoV-2 infection. Study in general: Sequenced material consisted of bulk RNA (from unsorted whole blood), and chains were unpaired. General study points: The matching step, a VDJdb search, favored anti-spike CD8 responses and missed private and CD4 specificities.

This clonotype was detected only a few times. Its antigen is not known. Each cDNA molecule carried a unique molecular identifier. MiXCR, run by TCRdb on the 5' RACE reads, gives a single entry per CDR3 protein. Here the sample spans about 80,000 distinct CDR3 sequences, approximately 15% being singletons. The CDR3 covers 14 residues. Trimming removed 1 base from V and 0 bases from J, with 6 bases in between. In germline, CDR1 is SGHVS, CDR2 FQNEAQ. The chain couples TRBV7-8 to TRBJ1-1; the D is unclear. Sequenced input: whole blood. The source of this sequence is an adult who was a healthcare worker with PCR-confirmed SARS-CoV-2 infection or an uninfected control (not recorded which). The CDR3 DNA is TGTGCCAGCAGCTTAGTGGCGATGAACACTGAAGCTTTCTTT. Its protein product is CASSLVAMNTEAFF.